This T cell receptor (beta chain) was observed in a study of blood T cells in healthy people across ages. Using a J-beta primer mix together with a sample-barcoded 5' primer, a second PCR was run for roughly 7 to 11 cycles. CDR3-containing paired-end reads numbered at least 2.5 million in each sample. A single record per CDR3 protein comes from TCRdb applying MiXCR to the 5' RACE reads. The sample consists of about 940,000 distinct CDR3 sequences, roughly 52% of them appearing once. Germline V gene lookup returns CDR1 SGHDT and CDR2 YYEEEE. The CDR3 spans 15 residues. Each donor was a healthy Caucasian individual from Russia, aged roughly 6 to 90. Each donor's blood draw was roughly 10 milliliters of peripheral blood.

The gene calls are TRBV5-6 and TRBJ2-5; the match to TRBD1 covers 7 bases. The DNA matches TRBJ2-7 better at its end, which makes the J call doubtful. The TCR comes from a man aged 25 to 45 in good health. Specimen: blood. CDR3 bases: TGTGCCAGCACCGAGGTAGGGGGCGATTACTACGAGCAGTACTTC. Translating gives CASTEVGGDYYEQYF.